This T cell receptor (beta chain) was retrieved from a study of T-cell reconstitution after alpha-beta-depleted transplantation in children. Unique molecular identifiers were used in preparing the TCRbeta library. A single record per CDR3 protein comes from TCRdb applying MiXCR to the PCR reads. The sample contains some 640,000 distinct CDR3 sequences, approximately 16% of which appear only once. Germline V gives CDR1 SGHNT, CDR2 YYREEE (reference sequence). J gave up 1 base and V 4 bases, and 4 bases lay outside the gene matches. CDR3 length: 15 residues. The source was PBMCs from the stem cell graft donor, collected from the stem cell graft. The origin of this receptor is a human donor who donated a stem cell graft to a child with acute myeloid leukemia. V and J are TRBV5-4 and TRBJ2-3; TRBD2 aligns across 9 bases. CDR3 DNA: TGTGCCAGCAGCACTCGGACTAGCGGCACAGATACGCAGTATTTT. It yields the protein CASSTRTSGTDTQYF. The full variable domain, rest sourced from reference TRBV5-4 and TRBJ2-3, is ETGVTQSPTHLIKTRGQQVTLRCSSQSGHNTVSWYQQALGQGPQFIFQYYREEENGRGNFPPRFSGLQFPNYSSELNVNALELDDSALYLCASSTRTSGTDTQYFGPGTRLTVL.